The clone carrying this T cell receptor beta chain came up many times. The entry originates in a study of molecular identifiers for immune sequencing clone quantification. Study-wide background: Replicate RNA from approximately 20,000 or 98,000 naive CD8 T cells formed five aliquots; four were sequenced.

TCRdb recomputed calls from the PCR reads with MiXCR, one row per CDR3 protein. The sample yields roughly 320,000 distinct CDR3 sequences, over 20% seen once. This TCR came from a human donor in good health. Some libraries in this study had Jurkat cell RNA spiked in. Input material: naive CD8+ T cells from blood, with Jurkat cell RNA spiked in. Subset: FACS-sorted CD8+CD4-CCR7+CD45RA+ naive T cells.

The CDR3 protein is CASSRDPGYEQYF. The CDR3 DNA follows: TGCGCCAGCAGCCGGGACCCTGGCTACGAGCAGTACTTC. V is TRBV4-1 and J is TRBJ2-7, with D possibly being TRBD1 or TRBD2 (5 bases each). The CDR3 extends over 13 amino acids. The germline gives CDR1 MGHRA, CDR2 YSYEKL. V was pared by 4 bases and J by 3 bases, with 10 bases between.